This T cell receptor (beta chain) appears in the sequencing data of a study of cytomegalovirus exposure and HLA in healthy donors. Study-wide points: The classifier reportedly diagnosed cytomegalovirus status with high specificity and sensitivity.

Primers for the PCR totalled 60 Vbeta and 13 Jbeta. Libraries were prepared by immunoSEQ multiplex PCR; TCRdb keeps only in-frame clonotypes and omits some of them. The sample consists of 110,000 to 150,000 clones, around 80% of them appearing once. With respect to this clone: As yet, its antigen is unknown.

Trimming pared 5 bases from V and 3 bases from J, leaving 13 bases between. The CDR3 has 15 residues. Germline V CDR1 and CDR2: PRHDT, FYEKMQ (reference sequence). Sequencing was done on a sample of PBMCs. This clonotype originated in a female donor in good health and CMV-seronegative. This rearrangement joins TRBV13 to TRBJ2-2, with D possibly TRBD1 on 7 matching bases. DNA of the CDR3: TGTGCCAGCAGCCCCAGGAGGGGGCACACCGGGGAGCTGTTTTTT. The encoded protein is CASSPRRGHTGELFF.